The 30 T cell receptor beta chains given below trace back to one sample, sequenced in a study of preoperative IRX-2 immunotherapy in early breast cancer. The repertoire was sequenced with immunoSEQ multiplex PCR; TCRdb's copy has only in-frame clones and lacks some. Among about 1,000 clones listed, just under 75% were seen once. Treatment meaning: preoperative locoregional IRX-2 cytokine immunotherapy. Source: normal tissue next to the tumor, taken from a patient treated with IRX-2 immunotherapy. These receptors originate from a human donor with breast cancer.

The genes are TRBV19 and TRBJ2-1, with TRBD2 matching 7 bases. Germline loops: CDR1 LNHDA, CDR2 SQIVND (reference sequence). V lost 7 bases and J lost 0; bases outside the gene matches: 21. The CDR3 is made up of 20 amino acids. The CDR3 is CASTLGRDYPTKSSYNEQFF. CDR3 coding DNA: TGTGCCAGTACCCTTGGGCGGGACTACCCGACTAAAAGCTCCTACAATGAGCAGTTCTTC.

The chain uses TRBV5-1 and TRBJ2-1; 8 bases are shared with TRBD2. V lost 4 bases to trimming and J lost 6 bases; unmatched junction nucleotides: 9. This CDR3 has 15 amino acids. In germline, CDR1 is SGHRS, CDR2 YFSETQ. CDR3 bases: TGCGCCAGCAGCGAGACAGCGGGAGATGGCAATGAGCAGTTCTTC. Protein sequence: CASSETAGDGNEQFF.

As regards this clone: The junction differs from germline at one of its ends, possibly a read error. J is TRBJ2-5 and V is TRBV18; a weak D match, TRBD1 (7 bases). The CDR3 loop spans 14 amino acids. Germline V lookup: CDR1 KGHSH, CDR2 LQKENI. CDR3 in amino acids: CVSSPGQGGETQYF. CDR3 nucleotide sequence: TGTGTCAGCTCACCAGGTCAGGGGGGAGAGACCCAGTACTTC.

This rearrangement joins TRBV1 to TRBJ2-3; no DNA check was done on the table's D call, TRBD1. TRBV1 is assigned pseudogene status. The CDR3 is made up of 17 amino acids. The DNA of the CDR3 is TGCGCCAGCAGCCAAGACGCCGGGACAGGGGTTAAAGATACGCAGTATTTT. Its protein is CASSQDAGTGVKDTQYF.

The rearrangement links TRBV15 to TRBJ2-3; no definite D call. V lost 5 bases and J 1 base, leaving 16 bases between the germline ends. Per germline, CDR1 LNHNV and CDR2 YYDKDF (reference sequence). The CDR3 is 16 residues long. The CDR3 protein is CATSRSSGFGTDTQYF. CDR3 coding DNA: TGTGCCACCAGCCGATCCTCGGGTTTCGGCACAGATACGCAGTATTTT.

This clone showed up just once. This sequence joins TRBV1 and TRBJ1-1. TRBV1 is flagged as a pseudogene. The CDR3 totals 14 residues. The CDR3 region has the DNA TGCGCCAGCAGCCTCCACTCGGGCAGCTATGAAGCTTTCTTT. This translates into CASSLHSGSYEAFF.

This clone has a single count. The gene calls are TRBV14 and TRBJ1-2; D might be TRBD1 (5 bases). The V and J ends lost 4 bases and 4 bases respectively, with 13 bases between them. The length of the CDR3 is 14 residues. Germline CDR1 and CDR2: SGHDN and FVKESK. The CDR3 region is CASSPQTATYGYTF. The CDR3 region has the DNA TGTGCCAGCAGCCCCCAGACAGCGACCTATGGCTACACCTTC.

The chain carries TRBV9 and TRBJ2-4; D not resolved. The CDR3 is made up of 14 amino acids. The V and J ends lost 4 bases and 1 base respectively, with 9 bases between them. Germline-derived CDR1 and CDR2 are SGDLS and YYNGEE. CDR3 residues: CASSRTVAKNIQYF. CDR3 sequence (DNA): TGTGCCAGCAGCAGAACGGTGGCCAAAAACATTCAGTACTTC.

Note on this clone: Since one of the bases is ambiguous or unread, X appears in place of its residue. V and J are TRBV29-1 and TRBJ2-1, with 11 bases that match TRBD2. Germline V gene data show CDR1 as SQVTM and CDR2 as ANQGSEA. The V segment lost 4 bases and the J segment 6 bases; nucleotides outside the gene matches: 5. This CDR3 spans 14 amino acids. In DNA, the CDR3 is TGCAGCGTTGTTAGKACTAGCGGGGGCAATGAGCAGTTCTTC. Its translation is CSVVXTSGGNEQFF.

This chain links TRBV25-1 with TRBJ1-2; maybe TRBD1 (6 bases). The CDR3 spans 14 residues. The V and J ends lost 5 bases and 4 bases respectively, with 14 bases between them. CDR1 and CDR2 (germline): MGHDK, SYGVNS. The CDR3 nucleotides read TGTGCCAGCAGTAACAGGGAAGCCTTCTATGGCTACACCTTC. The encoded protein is CASSNREAFYGYTF.

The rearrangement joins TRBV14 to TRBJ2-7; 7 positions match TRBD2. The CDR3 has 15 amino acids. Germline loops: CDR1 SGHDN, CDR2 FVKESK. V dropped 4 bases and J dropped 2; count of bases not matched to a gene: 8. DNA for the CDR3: TGTGCCAGCAGCCTCCAGCGGGGTTACACCTACGAGCAGTACTTC. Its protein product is CASSLQRGYTYEQYF.

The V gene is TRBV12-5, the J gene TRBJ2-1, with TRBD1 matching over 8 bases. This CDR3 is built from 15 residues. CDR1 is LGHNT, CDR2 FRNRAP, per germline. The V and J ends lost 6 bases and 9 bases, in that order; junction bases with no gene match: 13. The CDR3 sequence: CASGPGIGTGVEQFF. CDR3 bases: TGTGCTAGTGGCCCTGGGATCGGGACAGGAGTTGAGCAGTTCTTC. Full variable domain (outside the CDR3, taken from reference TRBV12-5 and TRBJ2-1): DARVTQTPRHKVTEMGQEVTMRCQPILGHNTVFWYRQTMMQGLELLAYFRNRAPLDDSGMPKDRFSAEMPDATLATLKIQPSEPRDSAVYFCASGPGIGTGVEQFFGPGTRLTVL.

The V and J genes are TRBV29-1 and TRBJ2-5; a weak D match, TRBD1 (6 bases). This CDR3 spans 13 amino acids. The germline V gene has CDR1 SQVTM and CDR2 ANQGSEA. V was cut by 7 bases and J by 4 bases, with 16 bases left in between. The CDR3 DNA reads TGCAGCGATCGGGTACAGGGTAGAGAGACCCAGTACTTC. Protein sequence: CSDRVQGRETQYF.

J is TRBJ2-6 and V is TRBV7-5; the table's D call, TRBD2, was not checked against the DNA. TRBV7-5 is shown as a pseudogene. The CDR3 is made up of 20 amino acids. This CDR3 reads CASSLKGGTSESSGANVLTF. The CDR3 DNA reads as TGTGCCAGCAGCTTGAAAGGTGGGACTAGCGAGAGCTCTGGGGCCAACGTCCTGACTTTC.

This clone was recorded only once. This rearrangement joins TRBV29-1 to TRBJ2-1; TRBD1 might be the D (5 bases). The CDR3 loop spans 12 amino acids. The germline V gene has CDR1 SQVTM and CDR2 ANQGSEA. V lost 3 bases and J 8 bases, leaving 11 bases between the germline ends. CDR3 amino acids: CSVDIGADEQFF. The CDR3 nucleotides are TGCAGCGTTGATATTGGGGCTGATGAGCAGTTCTTC.

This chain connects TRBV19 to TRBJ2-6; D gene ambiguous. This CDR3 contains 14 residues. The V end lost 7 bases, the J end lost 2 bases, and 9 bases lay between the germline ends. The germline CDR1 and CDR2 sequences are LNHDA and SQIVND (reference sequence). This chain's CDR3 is CASKKVTGANVLTF. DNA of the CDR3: TGTGCCAGTAAGAAGGTCACTGGGGCCAACGTCCTGACTTTC.

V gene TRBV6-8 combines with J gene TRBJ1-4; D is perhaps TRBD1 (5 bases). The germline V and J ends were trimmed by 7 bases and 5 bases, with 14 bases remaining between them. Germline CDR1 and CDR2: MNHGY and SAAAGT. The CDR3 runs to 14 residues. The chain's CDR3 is CASKDAGWNEKLFF. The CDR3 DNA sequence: TGTGCCAGCAAGGACGCAGGGTGGAATGAAAAACTGTTTTTT.

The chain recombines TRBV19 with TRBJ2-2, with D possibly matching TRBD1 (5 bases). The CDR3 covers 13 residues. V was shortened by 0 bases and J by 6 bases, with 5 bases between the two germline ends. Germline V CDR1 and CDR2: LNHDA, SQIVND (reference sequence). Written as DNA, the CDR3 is TGTGCCAGTAGTATAGACAGGGCCGGGGAGCTGTTTTTT. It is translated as CASSIDRAGELFF.

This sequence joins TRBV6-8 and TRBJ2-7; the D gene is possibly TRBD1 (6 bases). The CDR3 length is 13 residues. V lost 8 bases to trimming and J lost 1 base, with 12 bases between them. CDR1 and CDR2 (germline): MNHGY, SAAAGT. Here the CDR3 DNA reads TGTGCCAGCTTGGACAGCTTTTCCTACGAGCAGTACTTC. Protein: CASLDSFSYEQYF.

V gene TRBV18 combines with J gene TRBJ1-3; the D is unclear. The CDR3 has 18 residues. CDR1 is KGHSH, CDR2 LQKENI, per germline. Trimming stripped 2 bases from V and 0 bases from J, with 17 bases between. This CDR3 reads CASSPSAGRSHSGNTIYF. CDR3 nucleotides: TGTGCCAGCTCACCATCTGCGGGCAGGTCACACTCTGGAAACACCATATATTTT. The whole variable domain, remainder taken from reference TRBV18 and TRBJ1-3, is NAGVMQNPRHLVRRRGQEARLRCSPMKGHSHVYWYRQLPEEGLKFMVYLQKENIIDESGMPKERFSAEFPKEGPSILRIQQVVRGDSAAYFCASSPSAGRSHSGNTIYFGEGSWLTVV.

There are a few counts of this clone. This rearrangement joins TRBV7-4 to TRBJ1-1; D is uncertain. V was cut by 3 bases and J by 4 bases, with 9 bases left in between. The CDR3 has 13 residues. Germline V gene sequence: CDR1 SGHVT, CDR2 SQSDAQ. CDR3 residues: CASSFTLSTEAFF. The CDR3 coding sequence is TGTGCCAGCAGCTTCACACTGAGCACTGAAGCTTTCTTT.

The CDR3 is CASSPTDYEQYF. Here the CDR3 DNA reads TGTGCCAGCAGTCCGACAGACTACGAGCAGTACTTC. The chain links TRBV6-8 to TRBJ2-7, with a tentative D call TRBD1 (5 bases). The ends were cut back, 5 bases at V and 3 bases at J, with 8 bases in the middle. Germline V CDR1 and CDR2: MNHGY, SAAAGT. This CDR3 region has 12 residues.

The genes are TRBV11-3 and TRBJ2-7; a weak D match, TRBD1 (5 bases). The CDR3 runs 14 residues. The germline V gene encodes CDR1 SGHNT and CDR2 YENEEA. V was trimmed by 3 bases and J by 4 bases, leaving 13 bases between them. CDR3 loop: CASSLEGVIYEQYF. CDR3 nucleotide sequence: TGTGCCAGCAGCTTGGAAGGGGTAATTTACGAGCAGTACTTC.

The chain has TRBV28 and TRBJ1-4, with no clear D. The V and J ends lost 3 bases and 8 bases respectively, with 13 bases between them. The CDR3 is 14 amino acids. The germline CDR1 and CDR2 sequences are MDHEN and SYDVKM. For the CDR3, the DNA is TGTGCCAGCAGTTTCGGGCGGGTAGGCGAAAAACTGTTTTTT. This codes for CASSFGRVGEKLFF.

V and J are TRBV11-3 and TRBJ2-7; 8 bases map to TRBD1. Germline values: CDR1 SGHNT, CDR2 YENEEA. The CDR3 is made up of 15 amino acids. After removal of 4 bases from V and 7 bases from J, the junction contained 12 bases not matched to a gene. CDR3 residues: CASSSPGQGQVEQYF. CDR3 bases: TGTGCCAGCAGCTCACCAGGACAGGGCCAGGTTGAGCAGTACTTC.

CDR3 coding DNA: TGCAGCGTCCACGGGGGAAGCACAGATACGCAGTATTTT. It codes for CSVHGGSTDTQYF. The chain combines TRBV29-1 with TRBJ2-3, with D tentatively TRBD2 (6 bases). The germline V gene encodes CDR1 SQVTM and CDR2 ANQGSEA. The V end lost 6 bases, the J end lost 0 bases, and 10 bases lay between the germline ends. The CDR3 length is 13 residues.

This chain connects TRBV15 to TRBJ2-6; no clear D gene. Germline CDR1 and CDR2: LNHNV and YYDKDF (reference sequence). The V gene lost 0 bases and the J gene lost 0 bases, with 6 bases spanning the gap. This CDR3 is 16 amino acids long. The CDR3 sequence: CATSREGFSGANVLTF. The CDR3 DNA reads TGTGCCACCAGCAGAGAGGGGTTCTCTGGGGCCAACGTCCTGACTTTC.

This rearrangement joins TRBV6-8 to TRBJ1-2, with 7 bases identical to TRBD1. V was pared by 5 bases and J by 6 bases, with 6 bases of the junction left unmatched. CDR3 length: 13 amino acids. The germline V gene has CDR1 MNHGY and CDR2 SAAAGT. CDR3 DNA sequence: TGTGCCAGCAGTCGCCGACAGGGTGATGGCTACACCTTC. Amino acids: CASSRRQGDGYTF.

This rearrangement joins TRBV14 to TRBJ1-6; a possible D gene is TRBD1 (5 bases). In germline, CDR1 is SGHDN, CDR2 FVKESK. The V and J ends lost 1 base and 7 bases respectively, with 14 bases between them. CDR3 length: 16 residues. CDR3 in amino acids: CASSQAWGPQNSPLHF. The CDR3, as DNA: TGTGCCAGCAGCCAAGCGTGGGGACCCCAAAATTCACCCCTCCACTTT.

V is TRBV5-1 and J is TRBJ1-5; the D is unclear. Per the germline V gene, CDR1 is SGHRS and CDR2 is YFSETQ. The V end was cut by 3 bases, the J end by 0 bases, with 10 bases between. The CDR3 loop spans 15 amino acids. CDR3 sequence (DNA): TGCGCCAGCAGCTCCGAAGGGTCTAGCAATCAGCCCCAGCATTTT. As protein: CASSSEGSSNQPQHF.